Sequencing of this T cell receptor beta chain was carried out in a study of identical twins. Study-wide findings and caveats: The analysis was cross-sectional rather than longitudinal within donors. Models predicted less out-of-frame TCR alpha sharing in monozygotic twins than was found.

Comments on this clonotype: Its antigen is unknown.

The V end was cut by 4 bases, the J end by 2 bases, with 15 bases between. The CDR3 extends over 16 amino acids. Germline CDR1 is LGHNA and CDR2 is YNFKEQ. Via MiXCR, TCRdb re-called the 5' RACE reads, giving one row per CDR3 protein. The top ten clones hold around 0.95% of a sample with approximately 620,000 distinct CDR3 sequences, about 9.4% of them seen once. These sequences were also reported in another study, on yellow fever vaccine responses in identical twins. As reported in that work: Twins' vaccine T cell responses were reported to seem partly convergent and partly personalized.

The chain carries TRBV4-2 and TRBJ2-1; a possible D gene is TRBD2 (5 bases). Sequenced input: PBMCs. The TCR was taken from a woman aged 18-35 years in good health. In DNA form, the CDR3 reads TGTGCCAGCAGCCCCCGCCCCGGGAACACCTACAATGAGCAGTTCTTC. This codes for CASSPRPGNTYNEQFF.